What follows are 26 T cell receptor beta chains derived from one specimen sequenced in a study of blood T cell repertoires in COVID-19. Here immunoSEQ multiplex PCR was the method, and the copy in TCRdb shows in-frame clones only, minus some. The sample has more than 200,000 clones; 70% to 90% are singletons. The source material was peripheral blood. The receptors were gathered from a man aged 18 to 35 with active or convalescent COVID-19.

The chain is built from TRBV5-5 and TRBJ2-2; no reliable D call. Trimming cost V 4 bases and J 1 base, with 14 bases left between them. In germline, CDR1 is SGHKS, CDR2 YYEKEE (reference sequence). The CDR3 consists of 16 residues. The CDR3 loop reads CASSPRGDQNTGELFF. The CDR3 DNA is TGTGCCAGCAGCCCCCGCGGCGACCAGAACACCGGGGAGCTGTTTTTT.

The chain employs TRBV19 and TRBJ1-5, with D perhaps TRBD1 (6 bases). The CDR3 has 14 amino acids. Germline V lookup: CDR1 LNHDA, CDR2 SQIVND (reference sequence). Trimming shortened V by 4 bases and J by 5 bases, and 12 bases separated the two germline ends. The CDR3 sequence is CASSRGGLDQPQHF. In nucleotides, the CDR3 is TGTGCCAGTAGTAGGGGGGGCTTGGATCAGCCCCAGCATTTT. Using reference TRBV19 and TRBJ1-5 for the parts outside the CDR3, the full variable domain is DGGITQSPKYLFRKEGQNVTLSCEQNLNHDAMYWYRQDPGQGLRLIYYSQIVNDFQKGDIAEGYSVSREKKESFPLTVTSAQKNPTAFYLCASSRGGLDQPQHFGDGTRLSIL.

The rearrangement joins TRBV15 to TRBJ1-3; no clear D gene. The germline V and J ends were trimmed by 1 base and 2 bases, with 6 bases remaining between them. Germline V lookup: CDR1 LNHNV, CDR2 YYDKDF (reference sequence). This CDR3 region has 14 residues. The CDR3 protein is CATSRGGTGNTIYF. CDR3 in DNA: TGTGCCACCAGCAGAGGAGGGACTGGAAACACCATATATTTT.

J is TRBJ2-2 and V is TRBV5-1, with 8 bases identical to TRBD1. The V gene's germline CDR1 is SGHRS and CDR2 YFSETQ. This CDR3 contains 14 residues. The trim removed 3 bases at V and 6 bases at J, leaving 4 bases unmatched. Here the CDR3 reads CASSSQGASGELFF. The CDR3 region has the DNA TGCGCCAGCAGCTCGCAGGGGGCATCCGGGGAGCTGTTTTTT.

The rearrangement uses TRBV2 and TRBJ1-1; D gene uncertain. The CDR3 has 13 amino acids. Trimming pared 5 bases from V and 1 base from J, leaving 8 bases between. Germline V gene data show CDR1 as SNHLY and CDR2 as FYNNEI. The CDR3 protein is CASSLSGNTEAFF. The CDR3 region has the DNA TGTGCCAGCAGTCTTTCAGGGAACACTGAAGCTTTCTTT.

On this clone itself: Other DNA sequences in this sample translate to the same CDR3. CDR3 DNA sequence: TGTGCCAGCAGACCTAGCGGGAGCTACGAGCAGTACTTC. This translates into CASRPSGSYEQYF. The chain uses TRBV7-9 and TRBJ2-7, with TRBD2 identical over 10 bases. This CDR3 is built from 13 residues. After removal of 6 bases from V and 3 bases from J, the junction contained 2 bases not matched to a gene. Germline lookup yields CDR1 SEHNR and CDR2 FQNEAQ (reference sequence).

The V call is TRBV7-9, the J call TRBJ2-7; TRBD1 matches 7 bases. The CDR3 is 12 amino acids. V gave up 6 bases and J gave up 6 bases; unmatched junction bases: 5. Germline V gene lookup returns CDR1 SEHNR and CDR2 FQNEAQ (reference sequence). CDR3 sequence (DNA): TGTGCCAGCAGTGGGGACAGCCCCGAGCAGTACTTC. Its protein product is CASSGDSPEQYF.

CDR3 in DNA: TGTGCCAGCAGCCCCGGACACCGGAACACTGAAGCTTTCTTT. Translated: CASSPGHRNTEAFF. The chain links TRBV11-3 to TRBJ1-1, with D possibly being TRBD1 (5 bases). The germline CDR1 and CDR2 sequences are SGHNT and YENEEA. Trimming left V 5 bases short and J 1 base short, with 11 bases between. The CDR3 runs to 14 residues.

The chain joins TRBV2 to TRBJ2-1; 9 bases line up with TRBD2. V was pared by 2 bases and J by 4 bases, with 6 bases of the junction left unmatched. There are 16 residues in the CDR3. Germline CDR1 and CDR2: SNHLY and FYNNEI. The CDR3 coding sequence is TGTGCCAGCAGTGAACAGACTAGCGGAGCTTACAATGAGCAGTTCTTC. Translated: CASSEQTSGAYNEQFF. Full variable domain (rest looked up from reference TRBV2 and TRBJ2-1): EPEVTQTPSHQVTQMGQEVILRCVPISNHLYFYWYRQILGQKVEFLVSFYNNEISEKSEIFDDQFSVERPDGSNFTLKIRSTKLEDSAMYFCASSEQTSGAYNEQFFGPGTRLTVL.

This chain joins TRBV5-1 and TRBJ1-4, with D possibly being TRBD1 (6 bases). CDR3 length: 17 residues. Trimming removed 6 bases from V and 2 bases from J, with 20 bases in between. The V gene's germline CDR1 is SGHRS and CDR2 YFSETQ. The CDR3 nucleotides are TGCGCCAGCACTCAGCGCGGGGGGCTAGGTACTAATGAAAAACTGTTTTTT. As protein: CASTQRGGLGTNEKLFF. Based on the CDR3 plus reference TRBV5-1 and TRBJ1-4, the full variable domain is KAGVTQTPRYLIKTRGQQVTLSCSPISGHRSVSWYQQTPGQGLQFLFEYFSETQRNKGNFPGRFSGRQFSNSRSEMNVSTLELGDSALYLCASTQRGGLGTNEKLFFGSGTQLSVL.

The rearrangement uses TRBV7-9 and TRBJ2-3; TRBD2 matches at 10 bases. The germline V gene has CDR1 SEHNR and CDR2 FQNEAQ (reference sequence). CDR3 length equals 15 residues. J gave up 0 bases and V 7 bases, and 4 bases lay outside the gene matches. The CDR3 DNA follows: TGTGCCAGCATCCCGACTAGCGGGAGCACAGATACGCAGTATTTT. Amino acid sequence: CASIPTSGSTDTQYF.

This sequence joins TRBV20-1 and TRBJ1-4; D is unresolved. The germline gives CDR1 DFQATT, CDR2 SNEGSKA (reference sequence). This CDR3 comprises 13 residues. The V and J ends lost 3 bases and 4 bases respectively, with 9 bases between them. For the CDR3, the DNA is TGCAGTGCTAGTCGCGGGGTTAATGAAAAACTGTTTTTT. Protein sequence: CSASRGVNEKLFF.

CDR3 DNA sequence: TGTGCCAGCAGTGAATCCAATAGCAATCAGCCCCAGCATTTT. It yields the protein CASSESNSNQPQHF. The chain carries TRBV2 and TRBJ1-5; D is ambiguous. Trimming shortened V by 2 bases and J by 0 bases, and 5 bases separated the two germline ends. Germline V gives CDR1 SNHLY, CDR2 FYNNEI. This CDR3 contains 14 residues.

This clone was picked up a small number of times. The V call is TRBV12-5, the J call TRBJ2-3; 11 positions match TRBD1. CDR1 is LGHNT and CDR2 is FRNRAP in the germline V gene. The trim removed 0 bases at V and 3 bases at J, leaving 5 bases unmatched. There are 17 residues in the CDR3. The CDR3 DNA reads as TGTGCTAGTGGTTTGGTCCGGACAGGGGGCAGGACAGATACGCAGTATTTT. It codes for CASGLVRTGGRTDTQYF. Combining the CDR3 with reference TRBV12-5 and TRBJ2-3 gives the whole variable domain DARVTQTPRHKVTEMGQEVTMRCQPILGHNTVFWYRQTMMQGLELLAYFRNRAPLDDSGMPKDRFSAEMPDATLATLKIQPSEPRDSAVYFCASGLVRTGGRTDTQYFGPGTRLTVL.

V is TRBV6-5 and J is TRBJ2-7; the match to TRBD1 covers 7 bases. The CDR3 runs to 14 residues. Unmatched junction bases numbered 8, after V lost 6 bases and J lost 3 bases. Germline V CDR1 and CDR2: MNHEY, SVGAGI. CDR3 bases: TGTGCCAGCAGCACTGGACAGGCCGTCTACGAGCAGTACTTC. It is translated as CASSTGQAVYEQYF.

The chain recombines TRBV23-1 with TRBJ2-6, with D tentatively TRBD1 (5 bases). TRBV23-1 is reported as an ORF; its role is uncertain. The ends were cut back, 4 bases at V and 2 bases at J, with 15 bases in the middle. The CDR3 is 17 residues long. The CDR3 protein is CASSRKGASPGANVLTF. CDR3 sequence (DNA): TGCGCCAGCAGTCGCAAAGGGGCCTCGCCTGGGGCCAACGTCCTGACTTTC.

The V gene is TRBV4-2, the J gene TRBJ1-1; weak D call: TRBD1 (6 bases). The germline CDR1 and CDR2 sequences are LGHNA and YNFKEQ. This CDR3 is 14 amino acids long. V was trimmed by 4 bases and J by 1 base, leaving 10 bases between them. The chain's CDR3 is CASSRHRENTEAFF. The CDR3 bases are TGTGCCAGCAGCCGGCACAGGGAGAACACTGAAGCTTTCTTT.

The chain couples TRBV25-1 to TRBJ2-1; 7 bases align to TRBD2. After removal of 8 bases from V and 13 bases from J, the junction contained 17 bases not matched to a gene. In germline, CDR1 is MGHDK, CDR2 SYGVNS. The CDR3 has 14 residues. The CDR3 loop reads CASRPTGLVAGQFF. In DNA form, the CDR3 reads TGTGCCAGCCGTCCTACTGGCCTGGTAGCGGGTCAGTTCTTC.

The chain recombines TRBV7-2 with TRBJ2-7; TRBD1 is a possible D gene (8 bases). Germline V gene lookup returns CDR1 SGHTA and CDR2 FQGNSA. Trimming took 5 bases from V and 9 from J, leaving 23 bases between them. The CDR3 consists of 15 residues. The CDR3 here is CASSPTGGLPGGQYF. The CDR3 region has the DNA TGTGCCAGCAGCCCAACAGGGGGACTCCCGGGGGGGCAGTACTTC.

This clone was seen just once. The chain carries TRBV2 and TRBJ1-4; D remains ambiguous. The CDR3 contains 14 residues. Per the germline V gene, CDR1 is SNHLY and CDR2 is FYNNEI. V lost 6 bases and J 5 bases, leaving 13 bases between the germline ends. The CDR3 nucleotides read TGTGCCAGCAGCTCGGGAGAATCAAATGAAAAACTGTTTTTT. Translated, it gives CASSSGESNEKLFF. Using reference TRBV2 and TRBJ1-4 for the parts outside the CDR3, the full variable domain is EPEVTQTPSHQVTQMGQEVILRCVPISNHLYFYWYRQILGQKVEFLVSFYNNEISEKSEIFDDQFSVERPDGSNFTLKIRSTKLEDSAMYFCASSSGESNEKLFFGSGTQLSVL.

V and J are TRBV28 and TRBJ2-1, with 10 positions matching TRBD2. CDR3 length: 14 amino acids. Germline V gene lookup returns CDR1 MDHEN and CDR2 SYDVKM. V was clipped by 6 bases and J by 4 bases; unmatched bases: 3. In nucleotides, the CDR3 is TGTGCCAGCAGCCGGACTAGCGGTTACAATGAGCAGTTCTTC. Its translation: CASSRTSGYNEQFF.

This sequence joins TRBV20-1 and TRBJ2-5; no clear D gene. The germline gives CDR1 DFQATT, CDR2 SNEGSKA (reference sequence). With 7 bases removed from V and 4 bases from J, the gap between germline ends came to 10 bases. The CDR3 runs 11 residues. CDR3 amino acids: CSGVLIETQYF. CDR3 coding DNA: TGCAGTGGCGTACTCATAGAGACCCAGTACTTC.

The rearrangement joins TRBV7-3 to TRBJ2-3; D is possibly TRBD2 (6 bases). The V gene lost 1 base and the J gene lost 5 bases, with 7 bases spanning the gap. The germline CDR1 and CDR2 sequences are SGHTA and FQGTGA. The CDR3 totals 13 residues. The CDR3 DNA reads TGTGCCAGCAGCTTAAACGGGGGAGATACGCAGTATTTT. Its translation is CASSLNGGDTQYF.

This CDR3 is CASRGTDEQYF. For the CDR3, the DNA is TGTGCCAGCCGGGGGACGGACGAGCAGTACTTC. The J gene is TRBJ2-7, the V gene TRBV6-5, with a weak D call TRBD2 (6 bases). Trimming took 8 bases from V and 5 from J, leaving 10 bases between them. The length of the CDR3 is 11 residues. Germline V gene sequence: CDR1 MNHEY, CDR2 SVGAGI.

This chain links TRBV4-3 with TRBJ1-4, with D perhaps TRBD1 (5 bases). The CDR3 is 14 amino acids. Germline CDR1 is LGHNA and CDR2 is YSLEER. Trimming took 8 bases from V and 5 from J, leaving 15 bases between them. CDR3 sequence: CASSQQDGNEKLFF. The CDR3, as DNA: TGCGCCAGCTCGCAACAGGACGGGAATGAAAAACTGTTTTTT.

The genes are TRBV27 and TRBJ1-1; D perhaps matches TRBD1 (6 bases). The CDR3 runs 14 residues. Germline V CDR1 and CDR2: MNHEY, SMNVEV (reference sequence). Trimming took off 2 bases at V and 1 base at J, with 8 bases between the two ends. CDR3 DNA: TGTGCCAGCAGTTTAGAGGGGGAGAACACTGAAGCTTTCTTT. Protein: CASSLEGENTEAFF.